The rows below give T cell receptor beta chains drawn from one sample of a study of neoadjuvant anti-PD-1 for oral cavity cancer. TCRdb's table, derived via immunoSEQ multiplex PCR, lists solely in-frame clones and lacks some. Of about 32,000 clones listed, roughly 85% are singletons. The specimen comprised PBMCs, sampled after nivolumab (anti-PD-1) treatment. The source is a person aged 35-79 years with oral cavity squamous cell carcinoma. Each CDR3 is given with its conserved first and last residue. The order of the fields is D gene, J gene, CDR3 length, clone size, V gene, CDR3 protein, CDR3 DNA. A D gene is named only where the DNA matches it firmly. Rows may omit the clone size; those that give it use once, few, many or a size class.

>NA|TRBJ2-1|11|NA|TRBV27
CASSFNNEQFF
TGTGCCAGCAGTTTTAACAATGAGCAGTTCTTC
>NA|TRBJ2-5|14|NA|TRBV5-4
CASSLETGGETQYF
TGTGCCAGCAGCTTGGAAACAGGCGGGGAGACCCAGTACTTC
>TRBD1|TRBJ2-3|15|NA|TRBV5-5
CASSVQGARTDTQYF
TGTGCCAGCAGCGTACAGGGGGCCCGCACAGATACGCAGTATTTT
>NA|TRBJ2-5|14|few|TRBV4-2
CASSQAAGEETQYF
TGTGCCAGCAGCCAAGCGGCAGGGGAAGAGACCCAGTACTTC
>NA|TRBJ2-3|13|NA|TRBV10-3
CAISGLGGDTQYF
TGTGCCATCAGTGGTTTAGGAGGAGATACGCAGTATTTT
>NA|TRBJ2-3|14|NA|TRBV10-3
CAITEGGPGDTQYF
TGTGCCATCACAGAAGGGGGGCCGGGAGATACGCAGTATTTT
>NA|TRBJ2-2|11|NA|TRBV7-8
CAIEGLGELFF
TGTGCCATTGAGGGGTTGGGGGAGCTGTTTTTT
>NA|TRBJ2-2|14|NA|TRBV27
CASSLSENTGELFF
TGTGCCAGCAGTTTAAGTGAGAACACCGGGGAGCTGTTTTTT
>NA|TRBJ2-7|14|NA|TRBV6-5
CASSYSRSSYEQYF
TGTGCCAGCAGTTACTCGAGAAGCTCCTACGAGCAGTACTTC
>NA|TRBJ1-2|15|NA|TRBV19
CASSEDIALNYGYTF
TGTGCCAGTAGTGAGGATATAGCTCTTAACTATGGCTACACCTTC
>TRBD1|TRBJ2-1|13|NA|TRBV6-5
CASSYGTVNEQFF
TGTGCCAGCAGTTATGGGACAGTTAATGAGCAGTTCTTC
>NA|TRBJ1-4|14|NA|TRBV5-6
CASSLRAEGEKLFF
TGTGCCAGCAGCTTAAGGGCGGAAGGTGAAAAACTGTTTTTT
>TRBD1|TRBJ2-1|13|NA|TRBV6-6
CASEDRGLDEQFF
TGTGCCAGCGAGGACAGGGGATTAGATGAGCAGTTCTTC
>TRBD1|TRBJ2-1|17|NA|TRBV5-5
CASSSYGQGGAYNEQFF
TGTGCCAGCAGCTCTTACGGACAGGGGGGAGCCTACAATGAGCAGTTCTTC
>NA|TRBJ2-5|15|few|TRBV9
CASSVGTGSQETQYF
TGTGCCAGCAGCGTAGGTACAGGCTCCCAAGAGACCCAGTACTTC
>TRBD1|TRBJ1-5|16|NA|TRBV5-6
CASSLAGRGPSQPQHF
TGTGCCAGCAGCTTGGCGGGCAGGGGGCCAAGTCAGCCCCAGCATTTT
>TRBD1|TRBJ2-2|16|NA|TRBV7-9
CASSFPGTGHTGELFF
TGTGCCAGCAGCTTCCCCGGGACAGGGCATACCGGGGAGCTGTTTTTT
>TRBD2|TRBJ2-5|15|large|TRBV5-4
CASSSGLVGRQTQYF
TGTGCCAGCAGCTCGGGACTAGTAGGGAGACAGACCCAGTACTTC
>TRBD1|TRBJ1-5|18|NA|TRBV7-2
CASSSYGGTGRSNQPQHF
TGTGCCAGCAGCTCTTACGGGGGGACAGGGCGATCCAATCAGCCCCAGCATTTT
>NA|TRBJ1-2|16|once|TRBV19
CASSILRDLPFSGYTF
TGTGCCAGTAGTATTCTCCGGGACCTCCCTTTTTCTGGCTACACCTTC
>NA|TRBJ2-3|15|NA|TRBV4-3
CASSHDWQDTDTQYF
TGCGCCAGCAGCCACGACTGGCAAGACACAGATACGCAGTATTTT
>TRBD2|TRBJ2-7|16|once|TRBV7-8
CASSLVGGGTSYEQYF
TGTGCCAGCAGCTTAGTTGGGGGGGGGACCTCCTACGAGCAGTACTTC
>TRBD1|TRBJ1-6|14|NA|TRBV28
CASSLGTGNSPLHF
TGTGCCAGCAGTTTGGGGACAGGGAATTCACCCCTCCACTTT
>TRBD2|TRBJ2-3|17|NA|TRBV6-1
CASSALAGGRATDTQYF
TGTGCCAGCAGTGCACTAGCGGGGGGCCGAGCCACAGATACGCAGTATTTT
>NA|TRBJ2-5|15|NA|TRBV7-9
CASSLRRGGTETQYF
TGTGCCAGCAGCTTAAGGAGGGGGGGCACGGAGACCCAGTACTTC
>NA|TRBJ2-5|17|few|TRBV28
CASSFLLEGGGQETQYF
TGTGCCAGCAGTTTTCTCCTTGAGGGAGGAGGCCAAGAGACCCAGTACTTC
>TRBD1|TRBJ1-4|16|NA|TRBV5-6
CASSSLTGTTNEKLFF
TGTGCCAGCAGCAGCTTGACAGGGACCACTAATGAAAAACTGTTTTTT
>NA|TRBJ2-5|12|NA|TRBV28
CASSLGDETQYF
TGTGCCAGCAGTTTAGGAGACGAGACCCAGTACTTC
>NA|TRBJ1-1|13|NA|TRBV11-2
CASSLVGEIEAFF
TGTGCCAGCAGCTTAGTAGGGGAGATTGAAGCTTTCTTT
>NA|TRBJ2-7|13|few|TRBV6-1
CASSEGWVGEQYF
TGTGCCAGCAGTGAGGGTTGGGTTGGCGAGCAGTACTTC
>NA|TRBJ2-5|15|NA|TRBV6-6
CASSYIRQNQETQYF
TGTGCCAGCAGTTACATTAGGCAGAACCAAGAGACCCAGTACTTC
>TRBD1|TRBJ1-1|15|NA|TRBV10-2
CASSGQGEGVTEAFF
TGCGCCAGCAGTGGGCAGGGGGAAGGGGTCACTGAAGCTTTCTTT
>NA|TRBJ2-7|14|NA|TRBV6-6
CASSPDGGPLEQYF
TGTGCCAGCAGTCCTGACGGGGGGCCCCTCGAGCAGTACTTC
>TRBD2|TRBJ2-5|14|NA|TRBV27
CASSAGEYQETQYF
TGTGCCAGCAGTGCGGGGGAGTACCAAGAGACCCAGTACTTC
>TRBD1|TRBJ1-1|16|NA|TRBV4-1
CASSQVRGPANTEAFF
TGCGCCAGCAGCCAAGTAAGGGGGCCGGCGAACACTGAAGCTTTCTTT
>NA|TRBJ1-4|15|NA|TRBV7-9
CASTRGGQENEKLFF
TGTGCCAGCACCAGAGGGGGACAAGAAAATGAAAAACTGTTTTTT
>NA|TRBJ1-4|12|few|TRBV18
CASSFENEKLFF
TGTGCCAGCTCATTTGAGAATGAAAAACTGTTTTTT
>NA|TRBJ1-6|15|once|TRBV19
CASSTTPGARSPLHF
TGTGCCAGTAGTACGACCCCAGGGGCGCGGTCACCCCTCCACTTT
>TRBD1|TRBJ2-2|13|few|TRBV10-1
CASSLQGDLELFF
TGCGCCAGCAGTCTACAGGGGGATCTCGAGCTGTTTTTT
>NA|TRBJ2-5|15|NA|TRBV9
CASSVRAGTQETQYF
TGTGCCAGCAGCGTTAGGGCAGGGACCCAAGAGACCCAGTACTTC
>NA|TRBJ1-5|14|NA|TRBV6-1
CASVHITGNQPQHF
TGTGCCAGCGTTCACATTACAGGCAATCAGCCCCAGCATTTT
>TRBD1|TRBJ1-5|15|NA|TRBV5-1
CASSLTGQGDQPQHF
TGCGCCAGCAGCTTAACCGGACAGGGTGATCAGCCCCAGCATTTT
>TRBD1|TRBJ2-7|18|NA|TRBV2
CASSDPGEWDRSSYEQYF
TGTGCCAGCAGTGACCCCGGGGAGTGGGACAGGAGCTCCTACGAGCAGTACTTC
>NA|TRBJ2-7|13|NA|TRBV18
CASSRQDTYEQYF
TGTGCCAGCTCACGGCAAGACACCTACGAGCAGTACTTC
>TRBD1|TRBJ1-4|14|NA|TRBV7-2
CASSLGQGGEKLFF
TGTGCCAGCAGCTTGGGACAGGGAGGTGAAAAACTGTTTTTT
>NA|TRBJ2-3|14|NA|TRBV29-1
CSVEDYLQPDTQYF
TGCAGCGTCGAGGACTATCTTCAGCCAGATACGCAGTATTTT